The rows below give T cell receptor beta chains drawn from one sample of a study of shared clonotypes between healthy human individuals. Using immunoSEQ multiplex PCR, the repertoire was profiled, and TCRdb retains in-frame clones only, with some absent. This sample yields millions of clones, of which under 95% are seen a single time; roughly 1.7% belongs to the top ten. Sequencing was done on a sample of naive CD8+ T cells from PBMCs. These TCRs come from a man younger than 30 in good health. Some clones in this sample may be carry-over from other donors' samples. CDR3s include the opening cysteine and the closing phenylalanine or tryptophan. A D gene is named only where the DNA matches it firmly. Expanded clones are given a class, and other clones once, few, many or no size at all.

V,D,J,size,CDR3,DNA
TRBV29-1,NA,TRBJ2-3,NA,CSVPPGTDTQYF,TGCAGCGTTCCCCCTGGGACAGATACGCAGTATTTT
TRBV28,TRBD1,TRBJ2-7,NA,CASSGQGAYEQYF,TGTGCCAGCTCGGGACAGGGAGCCTACGAGCAGTACTTC
TRBV6-5,NA,TRBJ1-4,NA,CASSPDSSNEKLFF,TGTGCCAGCAGCCCTGACAGTTCCAATGAAAAACTGTTTTTT
TRBV19,NA,TRBJ2-7,NA,CASGAEAGLGEQYF,TGTGCCAGTGGGGCGGAGGCAGGCTTGGGCGAGCAGTACTTC
TRBV4-3,NA,TRBJ2-5,once,CASSQDGRGWETQYF,TGCGCCAGCAGCCAAGATGGCAGGGGCTGGGAGACCCAGTACTTC
TRBV5-1,TRBD2,TRBJ2-1,NA,CASSPTSDHDNEQFF,TGCGCCAGCAGCCCAACTAGCGACCATGACAATGAGCAGTTCTTC
TRBV6-5,NA,TRBJ1-1,once,CASSSTLMNTEAFF,TGTGCCAGCAGTTCGACACTTATGAACACTGAAGCTTTCTTT
TRBV7-8,NA,TRBJ2-7,NA,CASSLEPGLQHGQYF,TGTGCCAGCAGCTTAGAACCGGGCCTGCAGCACGGGCAGTACTTC
TRBV5-1,TRBD2,TRBJ2-3,NA,CASSLEAGAGGSTDTQYF,TGCGCCAGCAGCTTGGAGGCTGGAGCGGGGGGTAGCACAGATACGCAGTATTTT
TRBV27,TRBD2,TRBJ2-7,NA,CASSLKRTSGYYEQYF,TGTGCCAGCAGTTTAAAACGGACTAGCGGATACTACGAGCAGTACTTC
TRBV4-2,NA,TRBJ1-4,NA,CASSQGQGRTNEKLFF,TGTGCCAGCAGCCAGGGCCAGGGGCGAACTAATGAAAAACTGTTTTTT
TRBV15,NA,TRBJ2-6,once,CAVRGAGANVLTF,TGTGCCGTCCGGGGCGCTGGGGCCAACGTCCTGACTTTC
TRBV25-1,NA,TRBJ2-7,NA,CASSELPASYEQYF,TGTGCCAGCAGTGAGTTACCAGCTTCCTACGAGCAGTACTTC
TRBV6-6,NA,TRBJ1-2,NA,CASSWGLDVNYGYTF,TGTGCCAGCAGTTGGGGTTTAGACGTCAACTATGGCTACACCTTC
TRBV7-8,TRBD2,TRBJ2-2,NA,CASGLLAGVSFGELFF,TGTGCCAGCGGTCTACTTGCGGGAGTGTCGTTCGGGGAGCTGTTTTTT
TRBV29-1,TRBD2,TRBJ2-5,NA,CSVVPRLAGGPVSGETQYF,TGCAGCGTTGTTCCCCGCCTAGCGGGAGGGCCGGTCTCGGGAGAGACCCAGTACTTC
TRBV4-2,NA,TRBJ2-7,NA,CASTQTGGSGEQYF,TGTGCCAGCACCCAAACCGGAGGGAGCGGCGAGCAGTACTTC
TRBV7-2,NA,TRBJ2-5,NA,CASSPSQARGGSETQYF,TGTGCCAGCAGCCCCAGTCAAGCGAGAGGGGGGTCAGAGACCCAGTACTTC
TRBV19,NA,TRBJ1-1,few,CASTSWEGRYTEAFF,TGTGCCAGTACATCATGGGAGGGCAGATACACTGAAGCTTTCTTT
TRBV5-4,NA,TRBJ2-1,NA,CASSPRRQGSLVYNEQFF,TGTGCCAGCAGCCCTCGTCGGCAGGGTAGTCTCGTATACAATGAGCAGTTCTTC
TRBV18,TRBD2,TRBJ2-5,NA,CASSPPGGFRETQYF,TGTGCCAGCTCACCACCGGGGGGGTTTAGAGAGACCCAGTACTTC
TRBV27,NA,TRBJ2-7,NA,CASSLIMQPAHYEQYF,TGTGCCAGCAGTTTAATCATGCAACCTGCACACTACGAGCAGTACTTC
TRBV27,NA,TRBJ1-5,NA,CASSSGVLGQPQHF,TGTGCCAGCAGTTCGGGAGTTTTGGGTCAGCCCCAGCATTTT
TRBV7-8,TRBD2,TRBJ2-3,NA,CASSPPSGIADTQYF,TGTGCCAGCAGCCCGCCTAGCGGGATAGCAGATACGCAGTATTTT
TRBV4-3,NA,TRBJ1-1,NA,CASSQDIETEAFF,TGCGCCAGCAGCCAAGATATAGAGACTGAAGCTTTCTTT
TRBV6-6,NA,TRBJ2-2,NA,CASSYRPVVDGELFF,TGTGCCAGCAGTTACCGCCCAGTAGTGGACGGGGAGCTGTTTTTT
TRBV27,NA,TRBJ2-6,NA,CASSPRGSGANVLTF,TGTGCCAGCAGTCCAAGGGGGTCTGGGGCCAACGTCCTGACTTTC
TRBV28,TRBD2,TRBJ2-7,NA,CASSPGLAGNKRREQYF,TGTGCCAGCAGCCCCGGACTAGCGGGAAACAAGCGAAGGGAGCAGTACTTC
TRBV9,TRBD2,TRBJ2-1,NA,CASSGDSGRDTIEQFF,TGTGCCAGCAGCGGCGACAGCGGGAGAGATACAATTGAGCAGTTCTTC
TRBV7-3,TRBD2,TRBJ2-7,NA,CASSLGGGEQYF,TGTGCCAGCAGCTTAGGCGGGGGCGAGCAGTACTTC
TRBV11-3,NA,TRBJ2-4,once,CASSLGAGAKNIQYF,TGTGCCAGCAGCTTAGGTGCGGGAGCCAAAAACATTCAGTACTTC
TRBV2,NA,TRBJ2-7,NA,CASSEGRAPLYEQYF,TGTGCCAGCAGTGAAGGGCGGGCGCCACTTTACGAGCAGTACTTC
TRBV27,TRBD2,TRBJ2-2,NA,CASSLPSTGGNTGELFF,TGTGCCAGCAGTTTACCTTCGACGGGGGGGAACACCGGGGAGCTGTTTTTT
TRBV14,NA,TRBJ2-7,NA,CASSLAGSYEQYF,TGTGCCAGCAGCCTGGCCGGGTCCTACGAGCAGTACTTC
TRBV4-2,NA,TRBJ2-7,once,CASSPGLAYEQYF,TGTGCCAGCAGCCCGGGCCTAGCCTACGAGCAGTACTTC
TRBV28,NA,TRBJ2-7,NA,CASSNEYEQYF,TGTGCCAGCAGTAACGAATACGAGCAGTACTTC
TRBV11-2,NA,TRBJ1-3,NA,CASSFVRDSGNTIYF,TGTGCCAGCAGCTTTGTCAGAGACTCTGGAAACACCATATATTTT
TRBV19,TRBD2,TRBJ2-7,NA,CASSIRSGRFSSEQYF,TGTGCCAGTAGTATTCGTAGCGGGAGGTTCTCCTCCGAGCAGTACTTC
TRBV7-7,NA,TRBJ2-2,NA,CASFDRHTGELFF,TGTGCCAGCTTTGACCGACACACCGGGGAGCTGTTTTTT
TRBV15,NA,TRBJ2-7,NA,CATSRPGWGHEQYF,TGTGCCACCAGCCGACCCGGATGGGGGCACGAGCAGTACTTC
TRBV6-5,NA,TRBJ1-2,NA,CASRDPRLITTGYTF,TGTGCCAGCAGAGATCCCAGGCTGATCACAACTGGCTACACCTTC
TRBV29-1,NA,TRBJ2-5,NA,CSAYSQETQYF,TGCAGCGCGTACTCTCAAGAGACCCAGTACTTC
TRBV5-1,NA,TRBJ2-2,NA,CASSFGRFANTGELFF,TGCGCCAGCAGCTTCGGCAGGTTCGCGAACACCGGGGAGCTGTTTTTT
TRBV28,TRBD1,TRBJ1-2,NA,CASSSDRAGGYTF,TGTGCCAGCAGCTCAGACAGGGCTGGTGGCTACACCTTC
TRBV30,TRBD2,TRBJ2-7,NA,CAWEPPPGEERERIYEQYF,TGTGCCTGGGAGCCCCCTCCGGGCGAGGAGCGGGAGCGTATCTACGAGCAGTACTTC
TRBV4-3,NA,TRBJ1-4,NA,CASSQIPASNEKLFF,TGCGCCAGCAGCCAAATACCAGCAAGTAATGAAAAACTGTTTTTT
TRBV9,NA,TRBJ1-5,NA,CASSHGGINQPQHF,TGTGCCAGCAGTCACGGGGGAATCAATCAGCCCCAGCATTTT
TRBV13,NA,TRBJ2-5,NA,CASSSGRAQETQYF,TGTGCCAGCAGCTCGGGCCGGGCTCAAGAGACCCAGTACTTC
TRBV29-1,TRBD2,TRBJ2-1,NA,CSVLRASGSWGNEQFF,TGCAGCGTTCTACGGGCTAGCGGGAGCTGGGGCAATGAGCAGTTCTTC
TRBV5-6,NA,TRBJ1-1,NA,CASSPSSSTEAFF,TGTGCCAGCAGCCCCTCGTCGAGCACTGAAGCTTTCTTT
TRBV5-1,TRBD1,TRBJ1-5,NA,CASKTGTGFNQPQHF,TGCGCCAGCAAGACCGGGACAGGCTTCAATCAGCCCCAGCATTTT
TRBV4-3,NA,TRBJ2-2,NA,CASSPRLGTGELFF,TGCGCCAGCAGCCCAAGACTTGGCACCGGGGAGCTGTTTTTT
TRBV28,TRBD1,TRBJ1-1,NA,CASSLRTGWGTEAFF,TGTGCCAGCAGTTTACGGACAGGGTGGGGCACTGAAGCTTTCTTT
TRBV29-1,NA,TRBJ2-7,NA,CSVQPGYSYEQYF,TGCAGCGTGCAGCCGGGATACTCCTACGAGCAGTACTTC
TRBV29-1,NA,TRBJ2-1,NA,CSVAVTSYNEQFF,TGCAGCGTTGCAGTGACTAGCTACAATGAGCAGTTCTTC